The 13 T cell receptor beta chains given below trace back to one sample, sequenced in a study of blood T cell repertoires in COVID-19. Profiled with immunoSEQ multiplex PCR; TCRdb holds only in-frame clones, not every one. The table includes about 84,000 clones, roughly 80% detected once. Sequences were obtained from peripheral blood. These receptors were obtained from a woman at least 80 years old with acute or convalescent COVID-19.

V is TRBV14 and J is TRBJ2-2; the D gene is possibly TRBD2 (6 bases). From germline, CDR1 is SGHDN and CDR2 FVKESK. Trimming stripped 6 bases from V and 4 bases from J, with 15 bases between. CDR3 length: 15 amino acids. The CDR3 is CASSAGRAATGELFF. CDR3 DNA sequence: TGTGCCAGCAGTGCGGGACGGGCGGCCACCGGGGAGCTGTTTTTT.

The chain recombines TRBV6-1 with TRBJ2-5; 8 nucleotides match TRBD2. V gave up 4 bases and J gave up 3 bases; unmatched junction bases: 10. CDR1 and CDR2 from the germline V gene are MNHNS and SASEGT. The CDR3 consists of 16 residues. This CDR3 reads CASSGRRRGEKETQYF. The CDR3 nucleotides are TGTGCCAGCAGTGGAAGACGGCGGGGGGAAAAAGAGACCCAGTACTTC.

The chain recombines TRBV6-5 with TRBJ1-4; maybe TRBD1 (5 bases). CDR3 length: 15 amino acids. Per the germline V gene, CDR1 is MNHEY and CDR2 is SVGAGI. The germline V and J ends were trimmed by 6 bases and 6 bases, with 17 bases remaining between them. The CDR3 coding sequence is TGTGCCAGCAGCTCAGGGACTTCCACTCATGAAAAACTGTTTTTT. Translated: CASSSGTSTHEKLFF.

CDR3 protein: CASSVRQGRYGYTF. The CDR3 DNA follows: TGTGCCAGCAGTGTACGACAGGGTCGATATGGCTACACCTTC. This sequence joins TRBV27 and TRBJ1-2; 7 bases are a match to TRBD1. Germline V gene data show CDR1 as MNHEY and CDR2 as SMNVEV (reference sequence). Trimming cost V 5 bases and J 5 bases; bases outside gene matches: 8. The CDR3 consists of 14 residues.

Here the CDR3 DNA reads TGTGCCAAACTAGTACCAGATACGCAGTATTTT. This codes for CAKLVPDTQYF. The genes are TRBV2 and TRBJ2-3; D might be TRBD2 (5 bases). Germline V lookup: CDR1 SNHLY, CDR2 FYNNEI. This CDR3 contains 11 residues. V lost 10 bases and J 4 bases, leaving 9 bases between the germline ends.

This clone appeared a few times. Here the CDR3 DNA reads TGTGCCATCAGTGATCCCCATGAGGGAATCCCTGAAGCTTTCTTT. This codes for CAISDPHEGIPEAFF. This sequence joins TRBV10-3 and TRBJ1-1; D remains unclear. V dropped 3 bases and J dropped 6 bases, with 17 bases sitting between them. The CDR3 consists of 15 residues. CDR1 and CDR2 (germline): ENHRY, SYGVKD.

CDR3 loop: CASTLQGNLYEQYF. Here the CDR3 DNA reads TGTGCCAGCACCCTTCAGGGGAATCTTTACGAGCAGTACTTC. This chain links TRBV6-6 with TRBJ2-7; D is possibly TRBD1 (6 bases). The V gene's germline CDR1 is MNHNY and CDR2 SVGAGI (reference sequence). This CDR3 region has 14 residues. With 7 bases removed from V and 4 bases from J, the gap between germline ends came to 17 bases.

This chain connects TRBV12-3 or TRBV12-4 to TRBJ1-6, with D unclear. This CDR3 has 12 amino acids. V dropped 2 bases and J dropped 13 bases, with 9 bases sitting between them. The DNA for the CDR3 is TGTGCCAGCAGTTTAACACGATCCCCCCTCCACTTT. This sequence encodes CASSLTRSPLHF.

This clone was counted between two and nine times. The rearrangement joins TRBV3-1 (or the pseudogene TRBV3-2) to TRBJ1-1; perhaps TRBD1 as D (6 bases). The CDR3 is 17 amino acids. The germline CDR1 and CDR2 sequences are LGHDT and YNNKEL (reference sequence). Trimming took 0 bases from V and 0 from J, leaving 14 bases between them. The CDR3 protein is CASSQDSTGKLNTEAFF. As DNA, the CDR3 is TGTGCCAGCAGCCAAGATAGTACAGGGAAGTTGAACACTGAAGCTTTCTTT.

The chain has TRBV4-3 and TRBJ2-7; unclear D gene. This CDR3 region has 16 residues. In germline, CDR1 is LGHNA, CDR2 YSLEER. The V and J ends lost 0 bases and 3 bases respectively, with 15 bases between them. The chain's CDR3 is CASSQDNLNRYYEQYF. For the CDR3, the DNA is TGCGCCAGCAGCCAAGATAACTTAAACAGATACTACGAGCAGTACTTC.

The chain couples TRBV19 to TRBJ1-1, with no clear D. V was clipped by 3 bases and J by 2 bases, with 10 bases between them. CDR3 length equals 14 residues. Germline CDR1 reads LNHDA; CDR2 reads SQIVND (reference sequence). This CDR3 is CASSIKLSNTEAFF. DNA for the CDR3: TGTGCCAGTAGTATTAAGCTGAGTAACACTGAAGCTTTCTTT. Together with reference TRBV19 and TRBJ1-1, the CDR3 gives the full variable domain: DGGITQSPKYLFRKEGQNVTLSCEQNLNHDAMYWYRQDPGQGLRLIYYSQIVNDFQKGDIAEGYSVSREKKESFPLTVTSAQKNPTAFYLCASSIKLSNTEAFFGQGTRLTVV.

This rearrangement joins TRBV2 to TRBJ1-2; a weak D match, TRBD1 (6 bases). V was clipped by 6 bases and J by 4 bases, with 12 bases between them. Looked up from germline, CDR1 is SNHLY and CDR2 is FYNNEI. The CDR3 totals 13 residues. CDR3 amino acids: CASSPGHLYGYTF. DNA of the CDR3: TGTGCCAGCAGCCCGGGACACCTCTATGGCTACACCTTC.

Regarding this clone: This sample also contains other DNA sequences that code for the same CDR3. The J gene is TRBJ2-1, the V gene TRBV9; 9 bases fit TRBD2. CDR3 length: 16 residues. The V gene's germline CDR1 is SGDLS and CDR2 YYNGEE. V was pared by 4 bases and J by 7 bases, with 12 bases of the junction left unmatched. CDR3 bases: TGTGCCAGCAGCCCCAGAGGGCGGGGGGGCCGGAATGAGCAGTTCTTC. Protein product: CASSPRGRGGRNEQFF. The full variable domain, with the rest looked up from reference TRBV9 and TRBJ2-1, is DSGVTQTPKHLITATGQRVTLRCSPRSGDLSVYWYQQSLDQGLQFLIQYYNGEERAKGNILERFSAQQFPDLHSELNLSSLELGDSALYFCASSPRGRGGRNEQFFGPGTRLTVL.